The 29 T cell receptor beta chains below were found in one sample sequenced in a study of identical twins. TCRdb fed the 5' RACE reads into MiXCR, producing one record per CDR3 protein. The repertoire holds approximately 220,000 distinct CDR3 sequences, with about 7.5% as singletons. The same data also went into a second study, on yellow fever vaccine responses in identical twins.

Sequenced material: memory (CD45RO+) T cells sorted from blood. The receptors were gathered from a woman aged 18 to 35 in good health.

CDR3: CASREGGAPTYEQYF. The CDR3 DNA sequence: TGTGCCAGCAGGGAGGGGGGGGCTCCTACCTACGAGCAGTACTTC. V and J are TRBV2 and TRBJ2-7; a possible D gene is TRBD2 (7 bases). The CDR3 sequence is 15 residues long. Trimming left V 6 bases short and J 2 bases short, with 17 bases between. Per the germline V gene, CDR1 is SNHLY and CDR2 is FYNNEI.

This clonotype appeared a few times. The rearrangement links TRBV7-9 to TRBJ2-7; no firm D call. V was cut by 3 bases and J by 2 bases, with 8 bases left in between. Germline assignment: CDR1 SEHNR and CDR2 FQNEAQ (reference sequence). The CDR3 length is 13 residues. This chain's CDR3 is CASSLDSPYEQYF. The CDR3 nucleotides are TGTGCCAGCAGCTTGGATAGCCCCTACGAGCAGTACTTC.

The chain is built from TRBV28 and TRBJ2-7; 11 nucleotides match TRBD1. With V trimmed by 5 bases and J by 6 bases, 12 bases remained unmatched. The CDR3 totals 16 residues. Germline lookup yields CDR1 MDHEN and CDR2 SYDVKM. For the CDR3, the DNA is TGTGCCAGCAGTCCCCCTTGGCGGGACAGGGGGAGCGAGCAGTACTTC. Translating gives CASSPPWRDRGSEQYF.

Only a few counts were recorded for this clonotype. This rearrangement joins TRBV11-2 to TRBJ2-1; D is tentatively TRBD1 or TRBD2 (5 bases each). Trimming shortened V by 1 base and J by 0 bases, and 19 bases separated the two germline ends. CDR1 is SGHAT and CDR2 is FQNNGV in the germline V gene. The CDR3 totals 19 residues. This CDR3 reads CASSLGWGRSSRSYNEQFF. The CDR3 bases are TGTGCCAGCAGCTTAGGGTGGGGACGCTCTTCACGCTCCTACAATGAGCAGTTCTTC.

This clonotype was observed at least ten times. The genes are TRBV29-1 and TRBJ1-2; 8 bases line up with TRBD1. After removal of 5 bases from V and 2 bases from J, the junction contained 4 bases not matched to a gene. This CDR3 is built from 13 residues. CDR1 and CDR2 (germline): SQVTM, ANQGSEA. For the CDR3, the DNA is TGCAGCGTTCAACGGACAGGGAACTATGGCTACACCTTC. Residues: CSVQRTGNYGYTF.

The table lists this clonotype with a few counts. The rearrangement joins TRBV25-1 to TRBJ2-7, with D possibly called TRBD1 or TRBD2 (6 bases each). CDR1 and CDR2 from the germline V gene are MGHDK and SYGVNS. The CDR3 is made up of 15 amino acids. Trimming pared 2 bases from V and 5 bases from J, leaving 16 bases between. The CDR3 DNA is TGTGCCAGCAGTGAAGCCCGGGGGCTGATTCACGAGCAGTACTTC. Its translation is CASSEARGLIHEQYF.

This clonotype occurred many times. This sequence joins TRBV25-1 and TRBJ1-3; D is unresolved. CDR3 length equals 14 residues. The germline CDR1 and CDR2 sequences are MGHDK and SYGVNS. V lost 3 bases and J 0 bases, leaving 6 bases between the germline ends. The CDR3 DNA reads TGTGCCAGCAGTGAGGAGAGCTCTGGAAACACCATATATTTT. Its translation is CASSEESSGNTIYF.

This clonotype was picked up a small number of times. V is TRBV11-2 and J is TRBJ2-7; a weak D match, TRBD1 (6 bases). The V gene's germline CDR1 is SGHAT and CDR2 FQNNGV. This CDR3 contains 13 residues. Between the trimmed V and J ends, which lost 1 base and 7 bases, there was a span of 11 bases. The CDR3 reads CASSLGQGQEQYF. CDR3 coding DNA: TGTGCCAGCAGCTTAGGTCAGGGGCAAGAGCAGTACTTC.

Ten or more counts support this clonotype. The genes are TRBV4-3 and TRBJ2-2; 13 bases line up with TRBD2. After removal of 6 bases from V and 6 bases from J, the junction contained 4 bases not matched to a gene. The germline V gene encodes CDR1 LGHNA and CDR2 YSLEER. This CDR3 is built from 15 residues. In DNA, the CDR3 is TGCGCCAGCAGTACTAGCGGGAGGGTGCCCGGGGAGCTGTTTTTT. This codes for CASSTSGRVPGELFF.

The chain couples TRBV2 to TRBJ2-5; 11 nucleotides align to TRBD2. The V segment lost 8 bases and the J segment 4 bases; nucleotides outside the gene matches: 6. CDR3 size: 14 residues. Looked up from germline, CDR1 is SNHLY and CDR2 is FYNNEI. The CDR3 spells CASAAGTSGETQYF. CDR3 bases: TGTGCCAGCGCCGCGGGGACTAGCGGAGAGACCCAGTACTTC.

This clonotype was recorded a few times. The chain has TRBV6-5 and TRBJ2-3, with D possibly matching TRBD2 (5 bases). This CDR3 has 15 amino acids. Germline V gene sequence: CDR1 MNHEY, CDR2 SVGAGI. Trimming removed 2 bases at V and 1 base at J, with 10 bases between. The CDR3 coding sequence is TGTGCCAGCAGTTACAAGGAGAGGGGCACAGATACGCAGTATTTT. Translation: CASSYKERGTDTQYF.

V usage is TRBV20-1 and J usage is TRBJ1-1; TRBD1 agrees at 8 bases. Trimming took 3 bases from V and 4 from J; bases not matched to a gene: 1. Germline V gives CDR1 DFQATT, CDR2 SNEGSKA (reference sequence). This CDR3 is 12 amino acids long. CDR3 amino acids: CSASQGATEAFF. CDR3 DNA sequence: TGCAGTGCTAGTCAGGGGGCCACTGAAGCTTTCTTT.

The sample holds many counts of this clonotype. This chain links TRBV5-1 with TRBJ2-5; no firm D call. With 2 bases removed from V and 4 bases from J, the gap between germline ends came to 15 bases. Per the germline V gene, CDR1 is SGHRS and CDR2 is YFSETQ. This CDR3 region has 15 residues. The CDR3 reads CASSLLVYRGETQYF. The CDR3 region has the DNA TGCGCCAGCAGCTTACTGGTCTACCGAGGAGAGACCCAGTACTTC. The full variable domain, its missing parts supplied by reference TRBV5-1 and TRBJ2-5, is KAGVTQTPRYLIKTRGQQVTLSCSPISGHRSVSWYQQTPGQGLQFLFEYFSETQRNKGNFPGRFSGRQFSNSRSEMNVSTLELGDSALYLCASSLLVYRGETQYFGPGTRLLVL.

The V and J genes are TRBV6-1 and TRBJ1-4; no clear D gene. This CDR3 has 14 residues. Germline V gene sequence: CDR1 MNHNS, CDR2 SASEGT. V lost 6 bases and J 0 bases, leaving 8 bases between the germline ends. The CDR3 DNA reads as TGTGCCAGCAGGGAGAGTGCAACTAATGAAAAACTGTTTTTT. Residues: CASRESATNEKLFF.

V is TRBV5-1 and J is TRBJ2-2, with TRBD1 matching over 9 bases. Per the germline V gene, CDR1 is SGHRS and CDR2 is YFSETQ. The CDR3 totals 16 residues. V lost 3 bases and J lost 0; bases outside the gene matches: 3. This CDR3 reads CASSYRQGANTGELFF. CDR3 DNA sequence: TGCGCCAGCAGCTACCGACAGGGGGCGAACACCGGGGAGCTGTTTTTT.

This clonotype occurred many times. The chain carries TRBV5-1 and TRBJ2-2; TRBD1 aligns across 7 bases. CDR3 length: 17 residues. The V gene end was trimmed by 4 bases and the J gene end by 3 bases; junction bases not matched to a gene: 12. Germline V gene sequence: CDR1 SGHRS, CDR2 YFSETQ. The DNA for the CDR3 is TGCGCCAGCAGCCAGACGAGCCGGGACAGATACACCGGGGAGCTGTTTTTT. Amino acids: CASSQTSRDRYTGELFF.

This clonotype was found a few times. J is TRBJ2-1 and V is TRBV7-6; TRBD2 agrees at 12 bases. Germline-derived CDR1 and CDR2 are SGHVS and FNYEAQ. The CDR3 consists of 16 residues. Losses at the gene ends were 3 bases for V and 9 bases for J; bases not matched to a gene: 9. The DNA for the CDR3 is TGTGCCAGCAGCTTTGCCACGGGACTAGCGGGCTCTGAGCAGTTCTTC. Translating it yields CASSFATGLAGSEQFF.

This clonotype has a handful of counts. J is TRBJ2-7 and V is TRBV2, with D possibly TRBD2 on 6 matching bases. V shed 6 bases and J shed 6 bases, with 12 bases lying between them. The CDR3 sequence is 12 residues long. Per the germline V gene, CDR1 is SNHLY and CDR2 is FYNNEI. CDR3 loop: CASRGGFLEQYF. The CDR3 DNA follows: TGTGCCAGCAGAGGAGGGTTCCTCGAGCAGTACTTC. Together with reference TRBV2 and TRBJ2-7, the CDR3 gives the full variable domain: EPEVTQTPSHQVTQMGQEVILRCVPISNHLYFYWYRQILGQKVEFLVSFYNNEISEKSEIFDDQFSVERPDGSNFTLKIRSTKLEDSAMYFCASRGGFLEQYFGPGTRLTVT.

This clonotype was found many times. This sequence joins TRBV11-2 and TRBJ2-7; TRBD1 agrees at 9 bases. The V and J ends lost 4 bases and 6 bases, in that order; junction bases with no gene match: 7. Germline values: CDR1 SGHAT, CDR2 FQNNGV. This CDR3 is 14 amino acids long. The DNA for the CDR3 is TGTGCCAGCAGCTCCACGGGACAGGGAGGCGAGCAGTACTTC. Translated, it gives CASSSTGQGGEQYF.

At least ten counts were recorded for this clonotype. The gene calls are TRBV4-1 and TRBJ2-7; D is unresolved. The V end was cut by 0 bases, the J end by 13 bases, with 4 bases between. The germline gives CDR1 MGHRA, CDR2 YSYEKL. This CDR3 is 9 amino acids long. Here the CDR3 DNA reads TGCGCCAGCAGCCAAGATCGTTACTTC. This sequence encodes CASSQDRYF.

This clonotype has more than one count but fewer than ten. V gene TRBV6-1 combines with J gene TRBJ1-4; D gene unclear. V was pared by 6 bases and J by 0 bases, with 8 bases between. CDR1 and CDR2 (germline): MNHNS, SASEGT. The CDR3 contains 14 residues. CDR3 region: CASRGITTNEKLFF. CDR3 DNA: TGTGCCAGCAGAGGAATCACAACTAATGAAAAACTGTTTTTT.

J is TRBJ2-3 and V is TRBV10-3; 7 nucleotides align to TRBD2. The CDR3 is 16 residues long. The germline CDR1 and CDR2 sequences are ENHRY and SYGVKD. J was trimmed by 2 bases and V by 4 bases; bases with no gene match: 9. The CDR3 DNA is TGTGCCATCAGTGTGAGGGTAGCGGGCCACACAGATACGCAGTATTTT. Translating gives CAISVRVAGHTDTQYF.

This clonotype was counted a few times. The chain employs TRBV6-4 and TRBJ2-5; D may be TRBD1 (6 bases). The CDR3 has 16 residues. Germline V gene sequence: CDR1 MRHNA, CDR2 SNTAGT. V was pared by 2 bases and J by 5 bases, with 18 bases between. As DNA, the CDR3 is TGTGCCAGCAGTGACCGGTTTAGGCAGGGGCGGGAGACCCAGTACTTC. It encodes CASSDRFRQGRETQYF.

This clonotype was recorded a few times. This chain joins TRBV7-9 and TRBJ1-5, with a weak D call TRBD1 (5 bases). The CDR3 is 14 residues long. Germline CDR1 reads SEHNR; CDR2 reads FQNEAQ (reference sequence). The ends were cut back, 5 bases at V and 3 bases at J, with 11 bases in the middle. The CDR3 nucleotides read TGTGCCAGCAGCAGGGGAGGGGACAATCAGCCCCAGCATTTT. As protein: CASSRGGDNQPQHF. The variable domain in full, completed from reference TRBV7-9 and TRBJ1-5, reads DTGVSQNPRHKITKRGQNVTFRCDPISEHNRLYWYRQTLGQGPEFLTYFQNEAQLEKSRLLSDRFSAERPKGSFSTLEIQRTEQGDSAMYLCASSRGGDNQPQHFGDGTRLSIL.

This clonotype was counted a few times. One end of the junction is discordant with germline, which a read error may explain. The chain joins TRBV27 to TRBJ2-3, with D unclear. Germline CDR1 and CDR2: MNHEY and SMNVEV (reference sequence). The CDR3 loop spans 9 amino acids. The CDR3 loop is CASSSLSRF. DNA of the CDR3: TGTGCCAGCAGTTCCCTCAGCCGTTTT.

A few counts support this clonotype. CDR3 nucleotides: TGTGCCAGCAGCTTAGAAGGACGAAGCTACGAGCAGTACTTC. This sequence encodes CASSLEGRSYEQYF. The genes are TRBV7-6 and TRBJ2-7; D is unresolved. Between the trimmed V and J ends, which lost 1 base and 3 bases, there was a span of 10 bases. The CDR3 consists of 14 residues. The germline gives CDR1 SGHVS, CDR2 FNYEAQ.

This clonotype was picked up many times. The germline gene is not matched at one end of the junction; a read error may be the cause. The gene calls are TRBV5-1 and TRBJ2-1, with D possibly being TRBD2 (7 bases). Germline V gene sequence: CDR1 SGHRS, CDR2 YFSETQ. CDR3 length: 16 amino acids. For the CDR3, the DNA is TGCGCCAGCGGGGGGGTTGGGGACATGCCCTACAAAGAGCAGTTCTTC. Protein: CASGGVGDMPYKEQFF.

This clonotype was seen ten or more times. V usage is TRBV20-1 and J usage is TRBJ2-3, with D hard to call. V was cut by 1 base and J by 4 bases, with 6 bases left in between. Germline V lookup: CDR1 DFQATT, CDR2 SNEGSKA (reference sequence). This CDR3 contains 12 residues. The CDR3, as DNA: TGCAGTGCTAGAGTCATCCCAGATACGCAGTATTTT. This encodes CSARVIPDTQYF.

This rearrangement joins TRBV11-2 to TRBJ2-1; unclear D gene. Germline V gene data show CDR1 as SGHAT and CDR2 as FQNNGV. The CDR3 consists of 14 residues. V was trimmed by 5 bases and J by 6 bases, leaving 14 bases between them. CDR3 DNA sequence: TGTGCCAGCAGCCCGGTGACGGTACCCAATGAGCAGTTCTTC. The encoded protein is CASSPVTVPNEQFF.